This T cell receptor beta chain was documented in a study of shared clonotypes between healthy human individuals. The overall study: Donor composition was a couple of women and a few men, aged 18 to 49. Donors had three CD4 naive, three CD4 memory, two CD8 naive and one CD8 memory plate apiece.

HIV-negative, healthy adults without recent acute infections or vaccinations were the donors. Study results and caveats: The sharing of around 5% of naive CD4 clonotypes was seen across a handful of donors.

A word on this clone: Its antigen is currently unknown.

This CDR3 is 14 amino acids long. V shed 5 bases and J shed 0 bases, with 8 bases lying between them. Germline CDR1 is SGHTA and CDR2 is FQGNSA. Clones were read by immunoSEQ multiplex PCR, and TCRdb kept only the in-frame ones, dropping some. There are over a million clones in the sample; roughly 95% occur only once, and roughly 1.2% lies in the top ten. This sequence originates from a man aged 25 to 40 in good health. The chain couples TRBV7-2 to TRBJ2-1; D unresolved. Sequenced: naive CD4+ T cells sorted from blood. Subset described: CD45RA+ positively selected. As DNA, the CDR3 is TGTGCCAGCAGCCACCAGAGCTCCTACAATGAGCAGTTCTTC. This translates into CASSHQSSYNEQFF.